The clone carrying this T cell receptor (beta chain) was found many times. This sample stems from a study of response to subunit inactivated influenza vaccine. The V end was cut by 2 bases, the J end by 5 bases, with 12 bases between. Germline CDR1 is LGHDT and CDR2 is YNNKEL (reference sequence). This CDR3 comprises 14 residues. TCRdb used MiXCR to reprocess the RT-PCR reads, holding one entry per CDR3 protein. The sample records 500,000 to 600,000 distinct CDR3 sequences, 11% being singletons. This sample also appeared in a second study, on T cells expressing NK-cell markers. That work contributes: TCR beta cDNA was made by 5'RACE template switching with UMIs. The authors derived TCR beta repertoires from sorted CD3+CD56+NKG2C+, CD3+CD56+NKG2C- and CD3+CD56-NKG2C+ T cells. Only alpha-beta TCR T cells were sorted in several experiments, using an anti-gamma-delta TCR antibody. Dominant NKG2C+ clonotypes accounted for roughly 1.0-7.0% of CD8+ T cells in six or seven donors. Dominance of the CD3+CD56-NKG2C+ fraction by these clonotypes also held in several donors.

The chain uses TRBV3-1 and TRBJ1-1; D is perhaps TRBD1 (5 bases). The input for sequencing was PBMCs from blood, taken on the day of vaccination. The clonotype was recovered from a man over 45 who received an inactivated influenza vaccine. The CDR3: CASSQSETGTEAFF. The CDR3 DNA reads as TGTGCCAGCAGCCAATCCGAAACAGGAACTGAAGCTTTCTTT.